This passage covers 13 T cell receptor beta chains from one sample sequenced in a study of T cell changes during pregnancy in multiple sclerosis. Clones were sequenced by immunoSEQ multiplex PCR, and TCRdb holds only the in-frame ones, with some missing. The table includes some 97,000 clones, about 92% detected once. The starting material was peripheral blood, obtained in the second trimester of pregnancy. The receptors here all came from a female donor with multiple sclerosis, enrolled in a pregnancy study.

This sequence joins TRBV10-3 and TRBJ1-1, with no clear D. Trimming left V 9 bases short and J 7 bases short, with 12 bases between. This CDR3 contains 11 residues. CDR1 and CDR2 (germline): ENHRY, SYGVKD. CDR3 sequence: CAMGGGDEAFF. The CDR3 coding sequence is TGTGCCATGGGAGGCGGGGATGAAGCTTTCTTT.

V usage is TRBV2 and J usage is TRBJ2-1; a possible D gene is TRBD2 (6 bases). This CDR3 has 13 amino acids. Germline lookup yields CDR1 SNHLY and CDR2 FYNNEI. The CDR3 sequence is CARGGDGNNEQFF. The CDR3 region has the DNA TGTGCAAGAGGCGGGGACGGGAACAATGAGCAGTTCTTC.

This sequence joins TRBV4-2 and TRBJ2-7; TRBD2 aligns across 7 bases. V gave up 2 bases and J gave up 3 bases; unmatched junction bases: 13. The germline CDR1 and CDR2 sequences are LGHNA and YNFKEQ. CDR3 length: 17 residues. CDR3 in DNA: TGTGCCAGCAGCCAAAAATGGGCAGCGGGAAATGGCTACGAGCAGTACTTC. Encoded protein: CASSQKWAAGNGYEQYF.

The rearrangement joins TRBV2 to TRBJ1-1; D perhaps matches TRBD1 (5 bases). Between the trimmed V and J ends, which lost 7 bases and 4 bases, there was a span of 16 bases. In germline, CDR1 is SNHLY, CDR2 FYNNEI. The CDR3 covers 14 residues. The CDR3, as DNA: TGTGCCAGCACCGCAAAGGGGCCGGCCACTGAAGCTTTCTTT. Its protein product is CASTAKGPATEAFF.

The chain carries TRBV6-5 and TRBJ2-5; the match to TRBD2 covers 7 bases. Germline V gene sequence: CDR1 MNHEY, CDR2 SVGAGI. This CDR3 is 15 amino acids long. The J segment lost 4 bases and the V segment lost 6 bases, leaving 11 bases of the junction unmatched. The CDR3 nucleotides read TGTGCCAGCAGCCCGACTAGCTCCTGGAGAGAGACCCAGTACTTC. It translates to CASSPTSSWRETQYF.

The rearrangement joins TRBV11-3 to TRBJ2-3, with 7 bases aligning to TRBD2. The ends lost 4 bases at V and 6 bases at J; junction bases unmatched: 7. The germline V gene has CDR1 SGHNT and CDR2 YENEEA. The CDR3 consists of 14 residues. The CDR3 reads CASSSGGGTDTQYF. As DNA, the CDR3 is TGTGCCAGCAGCTCTGGGGGGGGTACGGATACGCAGTATTTT.

The chain employs TRBV27 and TRBJ2-1, with D unresolved. V was pared by 7 bases and J by 4 bases, with 5 bases between. This CDR3 is 11 amino acids long. CDR1 and CDR2 from the germline V gene are MNHEY and SMNVEV (reference sequence). This CDR3 is CASTHYNEQFF. CDR3 in DNA: TGTGCCAGCACCCATTACAATGAGCAGTTCTTC.

V is TRBV5-5 and J is TRBJ2-1; the match to TRBD2 covers 7 bases. Germline CDR1 SGHKS, CDR2 YYEKEE (reference sequence). This CDR3 spans 14 amino acids. Unmatched junction bases numbered 5, after V lost 0 bases and J lost 8 bases. Here the CDR3 reads CASSLDPGRDEQFF. The CDR3 DNA sequence: TGTGCCAGCAGCTTGGACCCGGGGAGGGATGAGCAGTTCTTC.

The J gene is TRBJ1-2, the V gene TRBV18, with no clear D. Per germline, CDR1 KGHSH and CDR2 LQKENI. Trimming removed 4 bases at V and 1 base at J, with 10 bases between. The CDR3 contains 14 residues. The CDR3 DNA reads as TGTGCCAGCTCACTAGAGGGATTTAACTATGGCTACACCTTC. This codes for CASSLEGFNYGYTF.

This sequence joins TRBV7-8 and TRBJ2-2; TRBD2 agrees at 12 bases. Per germline, CDR1 SGHVS and CDR2 FQNEAQ. The V gene end was trimmed by 1 base and the J gene end by 3 bases; junction bases not matched to a gene: 9. The CDR3 contains 19 residues. CDR3 loop: CASSLVPTSGSAYTGELFF. CDR3 DNA: TGTGCCAGCAGCTTAGTCCCGACTAGCGGGAGCGCGTACACCGGGGAGCTGTTTTTT.

The rearrangement links TRBV19 to TRBJ2-5, with 9 bases fitting TRBD1. V gave up 6 bases and J gave up 5 bases; unmatched junction bases: 7. CDR3 length equals 14 residues. CDR1 is LNHDA, CDR2 SQIVND, per germline (reference sequence). The CDR3 here is CASRRTGAGETQYF. DNA for the CDR3: TGTGCCAGTAGGCGGACAGGGGCGGGGGAGACCCAGTACTTC. Full variable domain (remainder filled in from reference TRBV19 and TRBJ2-5): DGGITQSPKYLFRKEGQNVTLSCEQNLNHDAMYWYRQDPGQGLRLIYYSQIVNDFQKGDIAEGYSVSREKKESFPLTVTSAQKNPTAFYLCASRRTGAGETQYFGPGTRLLVL.

CDR3 sequence reads: CASSLYRGGNIDNQPQHF. CDR3 in DNA: TGTGCCAGCAGCTTGTACAGGGGCGGGAACATAGACAATCAGCCCCAGCATTTT. The gene calls are TRBV7-9 and TRBJ1-5; 7 positions match TRBD1. V shed 3 bases and J 3 bases; nucleotides not matched to a gene: 14. Germline lookup yields CDR1 SEHNR and CDR2 FQNEAQ (reference sequence). There are 18 residues in the CDR3. Based on the CDR3 plus reference TRBV7-9 and TRBJ1-5, the full variable domain is DTGVSQNPRHKITKRGQNVTFRCDPISEHNRLYWYRQTLGQGPEFLTYFQNEAQLEKSRLLSDRFSAERPKGSFSTLEIQRTEQGDSAMYLCASSLYRGGNIDNQPQHFGDGTRLSIL.

The chain carries TRBV9 and TRBJ2-7, with 7 bases fitting TRBD1. CDR1 is SGDLS and CDR2 is YYNGEE in the germline V gene. J lost 0 bases, V lost 3 bases, and 6 bases had no gene match. This CDR3 contains 15 residues. The CDR3 region has the DNA TGTGCCAGCAGCGCGGGACAGACGAGCTCCTACGAGCAGTACTTC. This translates into CASSAGQTSSYEQYF.